This T cell receptor (beta chain) was captured by sequencing in a study of CD8+ T cells in alopecia areata. Turning to the study itself: Among treated patients, oral tofacitinib was administered at 5 to 10 mg twice daily.

The treatment was: oral pan-JAK inhibitor, 5-10 mg twice daily. The sorting of PBMCs gave CD4+ and CD8+ T cells. RNA was isolated and reverse transcribed to cDNA, the sequencing template. Repertoires were generated with immunoSEQ multiplex PCR, while TCRdb's copy carries only in-frame clones and drops some. Seen here are about 210,000 clones, around 65% observed once, and the top ten hold 4.2%. The CDR3 length is 17 residues. Germline-derived CDR1 and CDR2 are SGHDT and YYEEEE. The V segment lost 0 bases and the J segment 1 base; nucleotides outside the gene matches: 9. The rearrangement joins TRBV5-6 to TRBJ2-5; 7 bases are shared with TRBD1. The specimen was CD4+ T cells sorted from blood, collected at week 4, from a patient treated with tofacitinib. The receptor was derived from a human donor with alopecia areata. Written as DNA, the CDR3 is TGTGCCAGCAGCTTGGGTATGAGACAGGGCTCCCAAGAGACCCAGTACTTC. As protein: CASSLGMRQGSQETQYF.